These 2 T cell receptor beta chains originate from one sample sequenced in a study of cytomegalovirus exposure and HLA in healthy donors. The study ran its PCR with 60 Vbeta and 13 Jbeta primers. Sequenced by immunoSEQ multiplex PCR; TCRdb stores in-frame clones only, minus some. Of under 200,000 clones in the sample, around 81% were seen once. The sequencing sample was made of PBMCs. The source is a woman between 50 and 59 years old in good health and CMV-seronegative.

The chain couples TRBV28 to TRBJ2-7; perhaps TRBD2 as D (6 bases). The CDR3 spans 15 residues. CDR1 and CDR2 (germline): MDHEN, SYDVKM. Trimming cost V 7 bases and J 2 bases, with 18 bases left between them. This CDR3 reads CASTHSGAGTYEQYF. CDR3 nucleotides: TGTGCCAGCACCCACAGTGGGGCGGGGACCTACGAGCAGTACTTC.

The rearrangement uses TRBV2 and TRBJ2-7; a possible D gene is TRBD2 (6 bases). Germline V gene data show CDR1 as SNHLY and CDR2 as FYNNEI. V dropped 6 bases and J dropped 5 bases, with 20 bases sitting between them. The CDR3 spans 15 residues. The CDR3 reads CASRKGAGSQDEQYF. For the CDR3, the DNA is TGTGCCAGCAGGAAAGGCGCGGGATCACAAGACGAGCAGTACTTC.